The next 10 T cell receptor beta chains were all read from a single sample in a study of tumor-infiltrating lymphocytes in primary liver carcinoma. cDNA specific to TCR beta was made from 450 to 500 ng of total RNA, with a constant-region primer employed for priming. Modified slightly, ARM-PCR produced TCR beta libraries over three nested multiplex PCR rounds. The study ran its first two PCR rounds for 9 to 10 cycles each, using TRBV1-TRBV30 forward primers and a C-beta reverse primer. TCRdb reprocessed the multiplex PCR reads with MiXCR, giving one entry per CDR3 protein. The top ten hold roughly 27% of the sample, which has approximately 88,000 distinct CDR3 sequences, just over 65% seen once. Scientists recovered RNA and DNA together from roughly 20-30 mg of unsorted bulk tissue. Sequencing was performed on tumor-adjacent normal liver tissue. These receptors were taken from a man aged 35-49 years with primary liver carcinoma and hepatitis B virus infection.

This clonotype turned up a few times. The chain carries TRBV7-8 and TRBJ2-7; TRBD1 agrees at 7 bases. The CDR3 length is 14 residues. CDR1 and CDR2 (germline): SGHVS, FQNEAQ. Losses at the gene ends were 5 bases for V and 5 bases for J; bases not matched to a gene: 9. The CDR3 sequence: CASSLMTGSDEQYF. The CDR3 nucleotides read TGTGCCAGCAGCCTTATGACAGGGAGCGACGAGCAGTACTTC.

In regard to this clonotype: A much larger clone is a single base away; this may be a read error. The chain links TRBV13 to TRBJ1-1, with a weak D call TRBD1 (6 bases). This CDR3 is built from 16 residues. CDR1 and CDR2 (germline): PRHDT, FYEKMQ (reference sequence). CDR3 loop: CASSLGRGYGGTETFF. CDR3 bases: TGTGCCAGCAGCTTAGGCCGGGGGTACGGGGGCACTGAAACTTTCTTT.

For this clonotype: The conserved final phenylalanine or tryptophan is absent from the CDR3, which likely points to a read error. This rearrangement joins TRBV11-2 to TRBJ1-2; perhaps TRBD1 as D (6 bases). CDR1 SGHAT and CDR2 FQNNGV come from the germline V gene. This CDR3 spans 14 amino acids. CDR3 DNA sequence: TGTGCCAGCTTCGGGGGGGGGCGAGGCTATGGGTACACCTAC. The encoded protein is CASFGGGRGYGYTY.

A few counts support this clonotype. Being one base from a much bigger clone, this may be a read error. The chain is built from TRBV10-2 and TRBJ2-7; TRBD1 might be the D (5 bases). V lost 4 bases to trimming and J lost 2 bases, with 27 bases between them. Germline CDR1 and CDR2: WSHSY and SAAADI. CDR3 size: 19 residues. The DNA for the CDR3 is TGCGCCAGCAGTGCAGAACCTGACATGGGGCTCGCCGTTCCCTACGAGCAGTACTTC. Residues: CASSAEPDMGLAVPYEQYF.

The chain employs TRBV11-2 and TRBJ2-5, with D perhaps matching TRBD2 (7 bases). Germline lookup yields CDR1 SGHAT and CDR2 FQNNGV. The germline V and J ends were trimmed by 9 bases and 4 bases, with 15 bases remaining between them. There are 13 residues in the CDR3. Here the CDR3 reads CASGGGGRETQYF. The DNA for the CDR3 is TGTGCCAGTGGGGGGGGGGGCCGAGAGACCCAGTACTTC.

About this clonotype itself: This sequence may be a read error, since a much larger clone differs from it by one base. The chain is built from TRBV6-5 and TRBJ2-3; 9 nucleotides align to TRBD1. From germline, CDR1 is MNHEY and CDR2 SVGAGI. The CDR3 covers 13 residues. The DNA for the CDR3 is TGTGTCAGCAGGAAAACAGGGGGCGCGACGCAGTATTTT. Translation gives CVSRKTGGATQYF.

The chain combines TRBV28 with TRBJ2-6; D might be TRBD1 (6 bases). V lost 7 bases, J lost 8 bases, and 21 bases lay in between. This CDR3 is 16 amino acids long. CDR1 MDHEN and CDR2 SYDVKM come from the germline V gene. This CDR3 reads CASTQQGFSGTNVLTF. Written as DNA, the CDR3 is TGTGCCAGCACCCAACAGGGTTTCTCCGGGACCAACGTCCTGACTTTC.

Regarding this clonotype: The conserved phenylalanine or tryptophan normally closing the CDR3 is absent here, so this likely arose from a read error. The limits of the CDR3 on the DNA are not certain, so only TCRdb's listed CDR3 is given. The chain carries TRBV11-2 and TRBJ2-3. CDR1 is SGHAT and CDR2 is FQNNGV in the germline V gene. Termini included, the CDR3 measures 11 amino acids. The CDR3 sequence: CASSYTDTQCL.

Comments on this clonotype: A junction boundary mismatches the germline segment, possibly from a read error. The genes are TRBV19 and TRBJ2-2; tentative D call: TRBD2 (5 bases). Per the germline V gene, CDR1 is LNHDA and CDR2 is SQIVND (reference sequence). This CDR3 spans 14 amino acids. In DNA, the CDR3 is TGTGCCAGTATTCGGACTGTGAACACCAGGGAGCTGTTTTTT. It codes for CASIRTVNTRELFF.

About this clonotype: The conserved final phenylalanine or tryptophan is absent from the CDR3, which likely points to a read error. The chain recombines TRBV12-3 or TRBV12-4 with TRBJ1-1; the D gene is possibly TRBD1 (5 bases). Trimming pared 2 bases from V and 5 bases from J, leaving 12 bases between. The CDR3 extends over 14 amino acids. As DNA, the CDR3 is TGTGCCAGCAGTTTACATGGGGCAGGGACTGAAGCTTTCCTT. Amino acid sequence: CASSLHGAGTEAFL.